This TCR beta chain was sequenced for a study of T cells expressing NK-cell markers. Study as a whole: It was sorted CD3+CD56-NKG2C+, CD3+CD56+NKG2C- and CD3+CD56+NKG2C+ T cells that provided the TCR beta repertoires. Study-level findings and limits: In four donors, these clonotypes also led the CD3+CD56-NKG2C+ fraction.

Note on this clonotype: The antigen remains undetermined.

TCRdb reprocessed the 5' RACE reads and keeps a single row for each CDR3 protein, giving no DNA. The sample table sets out 500,000 to 700,000 distinct CDR3 sequences. Sequencing was carried out using blood T cells: a sorted CD56 or NKG2C T cell subset, CD4+ or CD8+ T cells, or bulk PBMC T cells (not recorded which). The receptor was isolated from a man aged 18 to 35 in good health.

CDR3 sequence: CSVIGLARRFTDTQYF. The rearrangement joins TRBV29-1 to TRBJ2-3; TCRdb gives TRBD2 as the D gene, but with no DNA this cannot be confirmed. The CDR3 length is 16 residues. CDR1 and CDR2 from the germline V gene are SQVTM and ANQGSEA.